This TCR beta chain derives from a study of blood T cells in healthy people across ages (dated by TCRdb to the mid-2010s). About the full investigation: In model experiments, template switching captured roughly one uniquely barcoded TCR beta cDNA molecule for every two T cells. Using the same blood draw, the study looked at two additional independent replicas of 1 million unique cDNA reads for two donors, one aged 18 to 29 and the other aged 80 or older. Four age groups were formed from the donors: young (average around 15 years), middle-aged (around 40), aged (62) and long-lived (about 75). To track age-related changes in TCR beta repertoire diversity, the study relied on deep sequencing normalized with unique cDNA molecular identifiers. To avoid experimental bias, donors of different ages were distributed randomly across sequencing lanes.

The library relied on 5' RACE. A second PCR of about 6 to 12 cycles was run with a J-beta primer mix and a sample-barcoded 5' primer. A template-switch 5' adaptor carrying 12 random nucleotides introduced a unique molecular identifier onto each TCR beta cDNA molecule. Each sample yielded at least 3 million CDR3-containing paired-end reads. First-strand cDNA synthesis was performed from all RNA using the Mint cDNA synthesis kit, with priming by a TRBC-specific oligonucleotide. Following uracil-DNA glycosylase treatment, all cDNA underwent a first 18-cycle PCR with the universal primers M1SS and BC2_uni_R. The study's processing was this. Normalization of each sample was performed by random selection of 1 million high-quality reads, each carrying a distinct molecular identifier. Instead of being binned into consensus sequences, reads with shared molecular identifiers were discarded. MiTCR, set to a Q25 quality threshold and the strictest error-elimination algorithm, was used for CDR3 identification, clonotype clustering and error correction. A nonparametric unseen species model using Euler transformation provided a lower-bound estimate of total TCR beta diversity. Through fastp at Q25 and MiXCR, TCRdb rebuilt clones from the public reads, retaining in-frame beta chains. Rows merge per CDR3 protein into single entries with the most common DNA and genes. The authors' filters were not applied to this entry. The sample records approximately 2,000,000 distinct CDR3 sequences, 35% to 50% of which are singletons. The ten largest clones take up 23% of the sample.

The donors were around 39 Caucasian individuals from Russia, aged roughly 6 to 90 years, who were systemically healthy. Each donor gave approximately 9.4 milliliters of peripheral blood, drawn into EDTA-treated Vacutainer tubes. Ficoll-Paque density-gradient centrifugation was used to isolate PBMCs, with at least 6 million per sample. Trizol reagent was used to extract total RNA from PBMCs, with at least 5 micrograms per sample. The percentages of naive CD45RAhigh/CD27high T cells were determined by flow cytometry on a PBMC aliquot from every donor. CDR1 and CDR2 are drawn from the germline V gene: SGHRS, YFSETQ. Trimming takes 4 bases off V and 3 bases off J; junction bases not matched to a gene: 9. Reading from cysteine to phenylalanine, the CDR3 counts 16 amino acids. Here the CDR3 DNA is all that survives: 48 bases in frame from base 1. Overall study outcomes, separate from this receptor: Estimates of total diversity from one million sequenced T cells were regarded as lower bounds and underestimates. The percentage of naive T cells measured by flow cytometry correlated strongly with observed TCR beta diversity. The long-lived group showed more naive CD4+ T cells, fewer expanded clones and increased TCR diversity than the aged group, suggesting age selection. As age increased, observed TCR beta diversity per million T cells dropped in a roughly linear way, and a significant reduction was already evident by age 40. Because profiling used bulk unsorted PBMCs, naive and antigen-experienced compartments could not be compared conclusively. Because donor CMV infection status was unknown, age-related changes in expanded clonotypes were potentially confounded.

A remark on this clonotype: The clone's antigen remains unknown. No much larger clone exists at a distance of one base, and base qualities are not known.

The sequence is built from TRBV5-1 and TRBJ2-3, and 9 junctional nucleotides match TRBD2. This TCR derives from a human donor in good health. The sample was blood. The nucleotides read TGCGCCAGCAGCCGCGGGGGGGCCATGAATACAGATACGCAGTATTTT. It translates as CASSRGGAMNTDTQYF.